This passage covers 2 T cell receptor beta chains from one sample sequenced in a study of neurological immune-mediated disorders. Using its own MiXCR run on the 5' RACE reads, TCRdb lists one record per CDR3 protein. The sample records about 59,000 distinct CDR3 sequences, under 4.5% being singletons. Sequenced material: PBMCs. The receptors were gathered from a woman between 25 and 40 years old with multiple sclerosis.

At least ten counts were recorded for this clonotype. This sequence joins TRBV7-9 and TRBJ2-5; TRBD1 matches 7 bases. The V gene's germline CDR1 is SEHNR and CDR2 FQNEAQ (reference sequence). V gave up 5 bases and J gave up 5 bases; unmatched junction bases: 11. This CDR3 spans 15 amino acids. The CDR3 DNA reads TGTGCCAGCAGCCGGATGACAGGGAGTACCGAGACCCAGTACTTC. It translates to CASSRMTGSTETQYF. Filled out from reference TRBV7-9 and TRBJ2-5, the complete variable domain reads DTGVSQNPRHKITKRGQNVTFRCDPISEHNRLYWYRQTLGQGPEFLTYFQNEAQLEKSRLLSDRFSAERPKGSFSTLEIQRTEQGDSAMYLCASSRMTGSTETQYFGPGTRLLVL.

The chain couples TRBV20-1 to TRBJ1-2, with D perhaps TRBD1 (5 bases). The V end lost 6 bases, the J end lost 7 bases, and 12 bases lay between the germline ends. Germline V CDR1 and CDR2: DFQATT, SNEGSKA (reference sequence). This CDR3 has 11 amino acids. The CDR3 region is CSAPGRTGYTF. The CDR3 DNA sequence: TGCAGTGCACCGGGGCGTACTGGCTACACCTTC.